Described below is a single T cell receptor beta chain sequence and its context. Its antigen is still unknown. Constant-region reverse primers amplified full-length variable regions, followed by semi-nested Nested Universal Primer A PCR. TCRdb used MiXCR to reprocess the 5' RACE reads, holding one entry per CDR3 protein. The sample holds 50,000 to 75,000 distinct CDR3 sequences, about 20% seen once. This CDR3 is 15 amino acids long. The V gene end was trimmed by 5 bases and the J gene end by 0 bases; junction bases not matched to a gene: 4. Looked up from germline, CDR1 is SGHTA and CDR2 is FQGTGA. Study-level results: Tumor Treg TCRs overlapped most with tumor naive CD4+ cells.

The V gene is TRBV7-3, the J gene TRBJ2-1, with 7 bases identical to TRBD2. The sequenced sample consisted of memory CD4+ T cells sorted from a lymph node. Stated subset: memory CD4+ T cells, CD4+CD45RO+CD25-. The receptor was isolated from a female donor with breast cancer. DNA for the CDR3: TGTGCCAGCAGCCTATTAGCGGGCTCCTACAATGAGCAGTTCTTC. This translates into CASSLLAGSYNEQFF.